This is a list of T cell receptor beta chains from one sample in a study of T cells after yellow fever vaccination. TCRdb reprocessed the 5' RACE reads with MiXCR, giving one entry per CDR3 protein. The sample lists around 340,000 distinct CDR3 sequences, 8.5% to 9% occurring once. The sample was PBMCs, taken on the day of the first yellow fever vaccination. These receptors were obtained from a man aged 18 to 30 who received the YFV17D yellow fever vaccine. Both conserved end residues are part of each CDR3. Each record gives: V gene, D gene, J gene, clone size, CDR3 length, CDR3 protein, CDR3 DNA. A D gene is named only where the DNA matches it firmly. Clone size is stated in some rows and not others, as once, few, many or a class when expanded.

V gene: TRBV4-2
D gene: TRBD2
J gene: TRBJ2-4
clone size: many
CDR3 length: 18
CDR3 protein: CASSQEGRASLAKNIQYF
CDR3 DNA: TGTGCCAGCAGCCAGGAAGGGAGGGCGTCTCTAGCCAAAAACATTCAGTACTTC

V gene: TRBV19
D gene: TRBD1
J gene: TRBJ2-5
clone size: .
CDR3 length: 16
CDR3 protein: CASSMGDSRTKETQYF
CDR3 DNA: TGTGCCAGTAGTATGGGGGACAGCCGAACCAAAGAGACCCAGTACTTC

V gene: TRBV10-2
D gene: TRBD2
J gene: TRBJ2-1
clone size: many
CDR3 length: 14
CDR3 protein: CASSELAGVNEQFF
CDR3 DNA: TGCGCCAGCAGTGAGCTAGCGGGGGTCAATGAGCAGTTCTTC

V gene: TRBV7-2
D gene: TRBD2
J gene: TRBJ2-5
clone size: few
CDR3 length: 17
CDR3 protein: CASSKLRGGANLETQYF
CDR3 DNA: TGTGCCAGCAGTAAACTACGCGGGGGGGCGAATCTCGAGACCCAGTACTTC

V gene: TRBV4-2
D gene: .
J gene: TRBJ2-3
clone size: .
CDR3 length: 14
CDR3 protein: CASSQVPEGDTQYF
CDR3 DNA: TGTGCCAGCAGCCAAGTCCCTGAGGGGGATACGCAGTATTTT

V gene: TRBV12-3/TRBV12-4
D gene: .
J gene: TRBJ2-7
clone size: many
CDR3 length: 11
CDR3 protein: CASSFLAEQYF
CDR3 DNA: TGTGCCAGCAGTTTTCTGGCCGAGCAGTACTTC

V gene: TRBV6-5
D gene: .
J gene: TRBJ1-1
clone size: many
CDR3 length: 16
CDR3 protein: CASSYSGAELNTEAFF
CDR3 DNA: TGTGCCAGCAGTTACTCTGGGGCAGAGCTGAACACTGAAGCTTTCTTT

V gene: TRBV6-5
D gene: TRBD1
J gene: TRBJ1-2
clone size: .
CDR3 length: 18
CDR3 protein: CASSYPLNPRGRYYGYTF
CDR3 DNA: TGTGCCAGCAGTTACCCACTAAACCCCAGGGGGCGGTACTATGGCTACACCTTC

V gene: TRBV6-5
D gene: TRBD2
J gene: TRBJ2-7
clone size: many
CDR3 length: 15
CDR3 protein: CASSYSPSGSYEQYF
CDR3 DNA: TGTGCCAGCAGTTACTCGCCTAGCGGCTCCTACGAGCAGTACTTC

V gene: TRBV20-1
D gene: TRBD2
J gene: TRBJ2-3
clone size: few
CDR3 length: 14
CDR3 protein: CSEVGGKTTDTQYF
CDR3 DNA: TGCAGTGAGGTGGGGGGGAAGACCACAGATACGCAGTATTTT

V gene: TRBV14
D gene: .
J gene: TRBJ1-3
clone size: few
CDR3 length: 16
CDR3 protein: CASSRRDMTSGNTIYF
CDR3 DNA: TGTGCCAGCAGCCGAAGGGACATGACCTCTGGAAACACCATATATTTT

V gene: TRBV14
D gene: .
J gene: TRBJ1-5
clone size: .
CDR3 length: 14
CDR3 protein: CASSSGANNQPQHF
CDR3 DNA: TGTGCCAGCAGCTCAGGTGCGAACAATCAGCCCCAGCATTTT

V gene: TRBV29-1
D gene: .
J gene: TRBJ2-3
clone size: .
CDR3 length: 13
CDR3 protein: CSVKGASLYTQYF
CDR3 DNA: TGCAGCGTCAAAGGGGCTTCTCTTTATACGCAGTATTTT

V gene: TRBV20-1
D gene: .
J gene: TRBJ2-2
clone size: .
CDR3 length: 14
CDR3 protein: CSARGLANTGELFF
CDR3 DNA: TGCAGTGCTAGGGGATTGGCGAACACCGGGGAGCTGTTTTTT

V gene: TRBV5-4
D gene: TRBD1
J gene: TRBJ2-3
clone size: few
CDR3 length: 16
CDR3 protein: CASSPARTGATDTQYF
CDR3 DNA: TGTGCCAGCAGCCCCGCTAGGACAGGAGCCACAGATACGCAGTATTTT

V gene: TRBV7-9
D gene: .
J gene: TRBJ2-3
clone size: few
CDR3 length: 15
CDR3 protein: CASSRQRPSTDTQYF
CDR3 DNA: TGTGCCAGCAGCAGACAGCGTCCTAGCACAGATACGCAGTATTTT

V gene: TRBV4-3
D gene: TRBD1
J gene: TRBJ2-5
clone size: few
CDR3 length: 15
CDR3 protein: CASSQDRQGAETQYF
CDR3 DNA: TGCGCCAGCAGCCAAGATCGGCAGGGGGCAGAGACCCAGTACTTC

V gene: TRBV4-3
D gene: .
J gene: TRBJ2-3
clone size: few
CDR3 length: 12
CDR3 protein: CASSARTQGPYF
CDR3 DNA: TGCGCCAGCAGCGCACGGACCCAGGGTCCGTATTTT

V gene: TRBV7-2
D gene: TRBD2
J gene: TRBJ2-5
clone size: .
CDR3 length: 16
CDR3 protein: CASSLGLAGGWETQYF
CDR3 DNA: TGTGCCAGCAGCTTAGGACTAGCGGGGGGCTGGGAGACCCAGTACTTC

V gene: TRBV20-1
D gene: .
J gene: TRBJ1-1
clone size: .
CDR3 length: 14
CDR3 protein: CSARPAGRGAEAFF
CDR3 DNA: TGCAGTGCTAGACCCGCCGGGAGGGGAGCAGAAGCTTTCTTT

V gene: TRBV27
D gene: .
J gene: TRBJ2-7
clone size: .
CDR3 length: 14
CDR3 protein: CASSLGARGDEQYF
CDR3 DNA: TGTGCCAGCAGTTTGGGGGCGAGGGGCGACGAGCAGTACTTC

V gene: TRBV5-4
D gene: .
J gene: TRBJ2-3
clone size: few
CDR3 length: 16
CDR3 protein: CASSFKPRPLPDTQYF
CDR3 DNA: TGTGCCAGCAGCTTTAAACCGCGACCTCTCCCAGATACGCAGTATTTT